These 19 T cell receptor beta chains came from one sample sequenced in a study of type 1 regulatory T cells. One entry per CDR3 protein, called by TCRdb with MiXCR from the reads. The sample lists tens of thousands of distinct CDR3 sequences; roughly an eighth were seen once. Their cognate antigens are unknown. Sequencing input: cultured non-Tr1 T cells, either the whole culture or a sorted T cell fraction (not recorded which). These receptors were collected from a human donor in good health.

In its sample, this clonotype was seen many times. The chain couples TRBV2 to TRBJ2-2, with D possibly TRBD2 on 5 matching bases. Trimming left V 8 bases short and J 0 bases short, with 13 bases between. Germline V gene sequence: CDR1 SNHLY, CDR2 FYNNEI. The CDR3 consists of 15 residues. CDR3 protein: CASSLVSANTGELFF. The CDR3 bases are TGTGCCAGCTCACTAGTCTCCGCGAACACCGGGGAGCTGTTTTTT.

This clonotype was counted at least ten times. This chain connects TRBV5-1 to TRBJ1-1; TRBD1 agrees at 9 bases. In germline, CDR1 is SGHRS, CDR2 YFSETQ. Trimming removed 4 bases from V and 4 bases from J; junction bases left unmatched: 5. The CDR3 covers 14 residues. The CDR3 sequence is CASSLLTGGTEAFF. The DNA of the CDR3 is TGCGCCAGCAGCCTTTTGACAGGGGGCACTGAAGCTTTCTTT.

The chain couples TRBV3-1 to TRBJ2-1; 14 nucleotides agree with TRBD2. The CDR3 contains 18 residues. CDR1 and CDR2 from the germline V gene are LGHDT and YNNKEL (reference sequence). Trimming cost V 4 bases and J 0 bases; bases outside gene matches: 5. The CDR3 coding sequence is TGTGCCAGCAGCCCAACCGGGACTAGCGGGAGCTCCTACAATGAGCAGTTCTTC. It yields the protein CASSPTGTSGSSYNEQFF.

This clonotype was picked up a small number of times. The chain is built from TRBV7-2 and TRBJ1-4; a possible D gene is TRBD1 (5 bases). V was shortened by 5 bases and J by 5 bases, with 18 bases between the two germline ends. CDR3 size: 16 residues. Germline assignment: CDR1 SGHTA and CDR2 FQGNSA. Here the CDR3 DNA reads TGTGCCAGCAGCCCGGGGGTAACAGGCTTGAATGAAAAACTGTTTTTT. Translated: CASSPGVTGLNEKLFF.

This chain links TRBV30 with TRBJ2-7, with TRBD1 matching over 7 bases. This CDR3 region has 13 residues. Germline V gene data show CDR1 as GTSNPN and CDR2 as SVGIG (reference sequence). The trim removed 5 bases at V and 2 bases at J, leaving 6 bases unmatched. This CDR3 reads CAWARDRAYEQYF. The CDR3 nucleotides are TGTGCCTGGGCCCGAGACAGGGCCTACGAGCAGTACTTC.

This chain uses TRBV5-1 with TRBJ2-1; TRBD2 matches 9 bases. Trimming cost V 0 bases and J 4 bases; bases outside gene matches: 5. The CDR3 is made up of 16 amino acids. The germline V gene has CDR1 SGHRS and CDR2 YFSETQ. For the CDR3, the DNA is TGCGCCAGCAGCTTGGTTGCGGGAGGGGCTTACAATGAGCAGTTCTTC. It translates to CASSLVAGGAYNEQFF.

This clonotype was counted many times. CDR3 DNA sequence: TGCGCCAGCAGGGCAGGGGGAGACACAGATACGCAGTATTTT. As protein: CASRAGGDTDTQYF. This rearrangement joins TRBV5-1 to TRBJ2-3, with TRBD1 identical over 7 bases. V was pared by 5 bases and J by 2 bases, with 5 bases of the junction left unmatched. This CDR3 is 14 amino acids long. Germline V CDR1 and CDR2: SGHRS, YFSETQ.

This clonotype was counted many times. The rearrangement links TRBV3-1 to TRBJ2-5; D is unresolved. The CDR3 runs to 17 residues. V was pared by 0 bases and J by 6 bases, with 20 bases between. Germline V CDR1 and CDR2: LGHDT, YNNKEL (reference sequence). CDR3 in DNA: TGTGCCAGCAGCCAAGATTCTGGCAGGCTTTTGAGGAAGACCCAGTACTTC. Amino acids: CASSQDSGRLLRKTQYF.

The chain is built from TRBV28 and TRBJ2-5, with 10 positions matching TRBD1. CDR1 is MDHEN and CDR2 is SYDVKM in the germline V gene. Trimming at V came to 4 bases and at J to 6 bases, leaving 8 bases not matched to a gene. The CDR3 covers 15 residues. As DNA, the CDR3 is TGTGCCAGCAGTTACGGACAGGGGGGCTGGCAGACCCAGTACTTC. Translation gives CASSYGQGGWQTQYF.

The chain links TRBV30 to TRBJ1-2, with D possibly being TRBD1 (5 bases). Between the trimmed V and J ends, which lost 0 bases and 11 bases, there was a span of 13 bases. Germline V gene sequence: CDR1 GTSNPN, CDR2 SVGIG (reference sequence). CDR3 length: 12 amino acids. The chain's CDR3 is CAWSVRDGIYTF. In DNA form, the CDR3 reads TGTGCCTGGAGTGTACGGGACGGAATTTACACCTTC.

Within the sample, this clonotype is medium-sized. V gene TRBV29-1 combines with J gene TRBJ2-1, with D hard to call. Trimming cost V 4 bases and J 7 bases, with 11 bases left between them. Germline values: CDR1 SQVTM, CDR2 ANQGSEA. The CDR3 is 12 residues long. CDR3 DNA sequence: TGCAGCGTTGCTGAGTCGCGGAATGAGCAGTTCTTC. This sequence encodes CSVAESRNEQFF.

This clonotype showed up just a few times. The V gene is TRBV30, the J gene TRBJ2-3; D is perhaps TRBD2 (6 bases). Trimming stripped 2 bases from V and 0 bases from J, with 9 bases between. Germline CDR1 GTSNPN, CDR2 SVGIG (reference sequence). The length of the CDR3 is 14 residues. CDR3 protein: CAWSPGTSTDTQYF. CDR3 coding DNA: TGTGCCTGGAGTCCCGGGACTAGCACAGATACGCAGTATTTT.

The chain employs TRBV28 and TRBJ1-2, with D uncertain. Germline V gene data show CDR1 as MDHEN and CDR2 as SYDVKM. The CDR3 consists of 12 residues. V was pared by 11 bases and J by 0 bases, with 10 bases between. CDR3 in amino acids: CAGGGPNYGYTF. Here the CDR3 DNA reads TGTGCCGGAGGAGGCCCTAACTATGGCTACACCTTC.

This clonotype was detected only a few times. The chain links TRBV5-6 to TRBJ2-2; D is possibly TRBD2 (5 bases). V was trimmed by 2 bases and J by 15 bases, leaving 11 bases between them. CDR1 SGHDT and CDR2 YYEEEE come from the germline V gene. The length of the CDR3 is 11 residues. CDR3 in DNA: TGTGCCAGCAGCTTCTACGGGAAGGTGTTTTTT. Its protein product is CASSFYGKVFF.

By frequency in the sample, this clonotype is medium-sized (0.01 to 0.1%). This sequence joins TRBV3-1 and TRBJ1-1; a possible D gene is TRBD1 (5 bases). V was cut by 1 base and J by 6 bases, with 12 bases left in between. This CDR3 is built from 14 residues. CDR1 is LGHDT and CDR2 is YNNKEL in the germline V gene (reference sequence). The CDR3 coding sequence is TGTGCCAGCAGCCAAGGCCAGGGTGTAGCTGAAGCTTTCTTT. This sequence encodes CASSQGQGVAEAFF.

The J gene is TRBJ2-1, the V gene TRBV10-3, with D perhaps matching TRBD1 or TRBD2 (5 bases each). This CDR3 contains 14 residues. V gave up 8 bases and J gave up 7 bases, with 18 bases separating them. Per the germline V gene, CDR1 is ENHRY and CDR2 is SYGVKD. CDR3 sequence (DNA): TGTGCCATCGGTCCGGGGCAATCAAAAAATGAGCAGTTCTTC. Its translation is CAIGPGQSKNEQFF.

This clonotype was recorded many times. V gene TRBV7-3 combines with J gene TRBJ1-1; no firm D call. This CDR3 is 13 amino acids long. V was shortened by 5 bases and J by 0 bases, with 7 bases between the two germline ends. CDR1 is SGHTA, CDR2 FQGTGA, per germline. CDR3 loop: CASSQIMNTEAFF. In nucleotides, the CDR3 is TGTGCCAGCAGCCAAATTATGAACACTGAAGCTTTCTTT.

This clonotype was counted ten times or more. The CDR3 region is CASRSPGGEGLFEQFF. The CDR3 DNA is TGTGCCAGCAGGTCACCTGGGGGCGAGGGCTTGTTTGAGCAGTTCTTC. V usage is TRBV28 and J usage is TRBJ2-1; the D gene is possibly TRBD1 (6 bases). The CDR3 is made up of 16 amino acids. The germline V gene encodes CDR1 MDHEN and CDR2 SYDVKM. V dropped 6 bases and J dropped 9 bases, with 24 bases sitting between them. Full variable domain (rest looked up from reference TRBV28 and TRBJ2-1): DVKVTQSSRYLVKRTGEKVFLECVQDMDHENMFWYRQDPGLGLRLIYFSYDVKMKEKGDIPEGYSVSREKKERFSLILESASTNQTSMYLCASRSPGGEGLFEQFFGPGTRLTVL.

The rearrangement joins TRBV6-5 to TRBJ2-1; 15 bases line up with TRBD2. After removal of 4 bases from V and 6 bases from J, the junction contained 7 bases not matched to a gene. The CDR3 is made up of 17 amino acids. Germline V gene sequence: CDR1 MNHEY, CDR2 SVGAGI. CDR3 sequence (DNA): TGTGCCAGCAGTTTGAGAGGGACTAGCGGGAGGTTCAATGAGCAGTTCTTC. This codes for CASSLRGTSGRFNEQFF.